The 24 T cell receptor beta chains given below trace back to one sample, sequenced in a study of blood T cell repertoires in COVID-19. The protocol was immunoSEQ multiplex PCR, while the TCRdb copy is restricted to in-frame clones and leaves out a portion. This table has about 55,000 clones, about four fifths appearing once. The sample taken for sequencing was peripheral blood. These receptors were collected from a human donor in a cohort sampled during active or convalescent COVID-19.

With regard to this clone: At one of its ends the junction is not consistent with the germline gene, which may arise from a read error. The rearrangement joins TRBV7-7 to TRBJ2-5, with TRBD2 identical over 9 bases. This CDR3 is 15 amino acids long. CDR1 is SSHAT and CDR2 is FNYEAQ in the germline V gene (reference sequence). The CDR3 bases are TGTGCTAGCAGCTTAGAGCGGGGGGTCCAAGAGACCCAGTACTTC. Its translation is CASSLERGVQETQYF. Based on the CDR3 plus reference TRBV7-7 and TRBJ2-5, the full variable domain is GAGVSQSPRYKVTKRGQDVTLRCDPISSHATLYWYQQALGQGPEFLTYFNYEAQPDKSGLPSDRFSAERPEGSISTLTIQRTEQRDSAMYRCASSLERGVQETQYFGPGTRLLVL.

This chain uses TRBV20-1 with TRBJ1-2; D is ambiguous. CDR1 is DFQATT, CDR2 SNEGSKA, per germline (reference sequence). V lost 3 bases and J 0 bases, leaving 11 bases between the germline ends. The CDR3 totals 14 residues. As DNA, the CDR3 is TGCAGTGCTAGTCTTCCTAACTCTAACTATGGCTACACCTTC. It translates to CSASLPNSNYGYTF.

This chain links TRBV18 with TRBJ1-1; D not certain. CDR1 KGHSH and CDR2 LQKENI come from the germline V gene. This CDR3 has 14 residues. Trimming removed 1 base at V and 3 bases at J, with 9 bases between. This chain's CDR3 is CASSPQGRHTEAFF. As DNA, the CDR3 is TGTGCCAGCTCACCACAAGGGAGACACACTGAAGCTTTCTTT.

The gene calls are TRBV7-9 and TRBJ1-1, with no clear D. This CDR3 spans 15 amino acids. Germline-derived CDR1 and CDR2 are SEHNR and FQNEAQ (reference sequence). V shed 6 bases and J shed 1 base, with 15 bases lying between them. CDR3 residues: CASRRQHTSNTEAFF. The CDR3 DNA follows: TGTGCCAGCAGGAGGCAGCACACCTCGAACACTGAAGCTTTCTTT.

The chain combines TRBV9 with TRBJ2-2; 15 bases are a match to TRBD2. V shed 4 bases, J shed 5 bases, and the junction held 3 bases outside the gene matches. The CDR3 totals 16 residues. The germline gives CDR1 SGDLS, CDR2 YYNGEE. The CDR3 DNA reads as TGTGCCAGCAGCCTTGGGACTAGCGGGGGGACCGGGGAGCTGTTTTTT. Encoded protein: CASSLGTSGGTGELFF.

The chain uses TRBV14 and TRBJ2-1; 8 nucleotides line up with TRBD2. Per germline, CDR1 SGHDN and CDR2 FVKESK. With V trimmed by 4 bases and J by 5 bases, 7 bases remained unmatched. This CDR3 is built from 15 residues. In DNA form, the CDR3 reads TGTGCCAGCAGCCGCCGGGGGGGAGTGAACAATGAGCAGTTCTTC. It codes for CASSRRGGVNNEQFF. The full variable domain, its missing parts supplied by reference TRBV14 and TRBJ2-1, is EAGVTQFPSHSVIEKGQTVTLRCDPISGHDNLYWYRRVMGKEIKFLLHFVKESKQDESGMPNNRFLAERTGGTYSTLKVQPAELEDSGVYFCASSRRGGVNNEQFFGPGTRLTVL.

CDR3 amino acids: CASSTGTIRQETQYF. Here the CDR3 DNA reads TGTGCCAGCTCAACTGGGACTATCCGTCAAGAGACCCAGTACTTC. The chain combines TRBV18 with TRBJ2-5; the match to TRBD2 covers 7 bases. V was clipped by 5 bases and J by 2 bases; unmatched bases: 8. Germline V gives CDR1 KGHSH, CDR2 LQKENI. The CDR3 length is 15 residues.

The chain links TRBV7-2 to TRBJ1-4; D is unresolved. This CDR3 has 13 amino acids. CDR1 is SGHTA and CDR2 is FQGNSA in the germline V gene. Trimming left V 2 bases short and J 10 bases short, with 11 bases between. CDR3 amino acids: CASSLSGFGKLFF. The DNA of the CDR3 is TGTGCCAGCAGCTTATCGGGGTTCGGAAAACTGTTTTTT.

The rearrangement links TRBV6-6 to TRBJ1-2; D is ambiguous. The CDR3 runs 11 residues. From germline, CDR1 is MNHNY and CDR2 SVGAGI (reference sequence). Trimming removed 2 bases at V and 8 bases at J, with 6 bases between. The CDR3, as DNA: TGTGCCAGCAGTTACCAAGAGGGCTACACCTTC. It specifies CASSYQEGYTF.

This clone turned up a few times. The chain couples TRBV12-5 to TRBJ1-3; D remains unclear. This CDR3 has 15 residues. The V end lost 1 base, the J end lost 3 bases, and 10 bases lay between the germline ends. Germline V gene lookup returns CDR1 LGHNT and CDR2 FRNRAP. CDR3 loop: CASGLGARSGNTIYF. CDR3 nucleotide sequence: TGTGCTAGTGGTTTGGGTGCACGGAGTGGAAACACCATATATTTT.

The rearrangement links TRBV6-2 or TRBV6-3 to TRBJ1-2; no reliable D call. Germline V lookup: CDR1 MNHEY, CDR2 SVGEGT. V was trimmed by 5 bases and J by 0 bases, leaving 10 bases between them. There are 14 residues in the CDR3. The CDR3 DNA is TGTGCCAGCAGTCCCGACGGAGCTAACTATGGCTACACCTTC. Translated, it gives CASSPDGANYGYTF.

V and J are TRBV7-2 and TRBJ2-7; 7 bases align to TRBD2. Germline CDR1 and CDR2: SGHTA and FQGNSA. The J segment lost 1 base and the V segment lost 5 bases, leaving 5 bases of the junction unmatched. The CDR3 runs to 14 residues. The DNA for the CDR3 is TGTGCCAGCAGCGCCTCGGGACTATCCTACGAGCAGTACTTC. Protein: CASSASGLSYEQYF. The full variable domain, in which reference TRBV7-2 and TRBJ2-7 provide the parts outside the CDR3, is GAGVSQSPSNKVTEKGKDVELRCDPISGHTALYWYRQSLGQGLEFLIYFQGNSAPDKSGLPSDRFSAERTGGSVSTLTIQRTQQEDSAVYLCASSASGLSYEQYFGPGTRLTVT.

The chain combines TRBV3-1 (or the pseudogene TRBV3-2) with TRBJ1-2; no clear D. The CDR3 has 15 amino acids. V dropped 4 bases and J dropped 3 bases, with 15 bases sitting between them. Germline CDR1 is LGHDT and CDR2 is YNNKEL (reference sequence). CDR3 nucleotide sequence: TGTGCCAGCAGCCCTACGATGGATGGAGACTATGGCTACACCTTC. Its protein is CASSPTMDGDYGYTF.

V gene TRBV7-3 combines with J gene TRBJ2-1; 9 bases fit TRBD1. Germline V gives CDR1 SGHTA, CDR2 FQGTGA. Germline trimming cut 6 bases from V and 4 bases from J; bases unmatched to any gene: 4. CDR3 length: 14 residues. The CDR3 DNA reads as TGTGCCAGCAGACCCGGGACAGGGTACAATGAGCAGTTCTTC. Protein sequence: CASRPGTGYNEQFF.

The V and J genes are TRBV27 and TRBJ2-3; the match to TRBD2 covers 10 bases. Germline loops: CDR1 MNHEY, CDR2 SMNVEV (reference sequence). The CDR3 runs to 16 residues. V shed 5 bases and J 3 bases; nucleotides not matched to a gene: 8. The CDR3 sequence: CASSPKAGGPTDTQYF. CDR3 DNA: TGTGCCAGCAGTCCCAAAGCGGGGGGGCCTACAGATACGCAGTATTTT.

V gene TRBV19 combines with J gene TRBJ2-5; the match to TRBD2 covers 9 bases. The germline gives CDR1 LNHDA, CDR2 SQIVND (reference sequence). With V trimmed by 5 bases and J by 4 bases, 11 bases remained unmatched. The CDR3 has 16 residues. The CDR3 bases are TGTGCCAGTAGTTCCGGGGCGGGACTAGCAACAGAGACCCAGTACTTC. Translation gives CASSSGAGLATETQYF.

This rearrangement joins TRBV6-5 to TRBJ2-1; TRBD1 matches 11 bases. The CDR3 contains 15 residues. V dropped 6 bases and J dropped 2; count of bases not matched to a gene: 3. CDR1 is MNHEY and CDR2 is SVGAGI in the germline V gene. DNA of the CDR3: TGTGCCAGCAGGCGGACAGGGGGCCCCTACAATGAGCAGTTCTTC. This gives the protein CASRRTGGPYNEQFF.

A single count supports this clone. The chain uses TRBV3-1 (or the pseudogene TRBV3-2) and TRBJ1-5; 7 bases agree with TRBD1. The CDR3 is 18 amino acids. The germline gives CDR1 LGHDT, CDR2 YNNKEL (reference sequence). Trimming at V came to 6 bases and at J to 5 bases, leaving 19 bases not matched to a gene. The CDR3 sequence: CASRRAICWGQQHQPQHF. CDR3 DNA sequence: TGTGCCAGCAGGCGAGCTATATGTTGGGGACAGCAGCATCAGCCCCAGCATTTT.

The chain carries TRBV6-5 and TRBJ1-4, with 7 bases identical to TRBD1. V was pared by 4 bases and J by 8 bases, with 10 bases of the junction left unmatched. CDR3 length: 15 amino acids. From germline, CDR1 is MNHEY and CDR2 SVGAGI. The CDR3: CASSLYRGAGEKLFF. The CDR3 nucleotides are TGTGCCAGCAGTTTATACAGGGGCGCAGGGGAAAAACTGTTTTTT.

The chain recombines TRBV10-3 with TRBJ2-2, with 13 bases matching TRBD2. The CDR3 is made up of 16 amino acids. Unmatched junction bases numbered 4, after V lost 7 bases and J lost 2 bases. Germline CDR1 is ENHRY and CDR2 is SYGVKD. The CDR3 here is CAITGTSGVNTGELFF. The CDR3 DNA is TGTGCCATCACCGGGACTAGCGGGGTCAACACCGGGGAGCTGTTTTTT.

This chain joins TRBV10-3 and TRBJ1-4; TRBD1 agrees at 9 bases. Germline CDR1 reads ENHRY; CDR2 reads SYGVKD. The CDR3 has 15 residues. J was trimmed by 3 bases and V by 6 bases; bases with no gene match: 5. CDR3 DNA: TGTGCCATCAGCACAGGGGGCAGACCTAATGAAAAACTGTTTTTT. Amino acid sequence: CAISTGGRPNEKLFF.

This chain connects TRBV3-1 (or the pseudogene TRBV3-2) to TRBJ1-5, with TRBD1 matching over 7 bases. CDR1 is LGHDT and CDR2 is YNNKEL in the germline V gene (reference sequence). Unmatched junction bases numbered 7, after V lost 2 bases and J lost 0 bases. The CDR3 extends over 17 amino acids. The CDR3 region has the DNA TGTGCCAGCAGCCAATCCGGGACAGCTTATAGCAATCAGCCCCAGCATTTT. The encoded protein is CASSQSGTAYSNQPQHF.

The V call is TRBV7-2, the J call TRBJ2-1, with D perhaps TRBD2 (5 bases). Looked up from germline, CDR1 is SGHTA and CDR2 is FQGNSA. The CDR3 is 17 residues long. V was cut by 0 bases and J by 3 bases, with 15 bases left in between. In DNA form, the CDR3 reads TGTGCCAGCAGCTTAGCTGGACTGGGGTTGATCTACAATGAGCAGTTCTTC. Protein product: CASSLAGLGLIYNEQFF.

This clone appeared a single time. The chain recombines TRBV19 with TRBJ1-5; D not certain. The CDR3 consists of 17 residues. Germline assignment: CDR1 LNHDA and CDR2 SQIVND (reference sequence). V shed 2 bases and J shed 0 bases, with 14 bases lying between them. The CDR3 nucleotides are TGTGCCAGTAGTATACTTTTGAGGGTTAATAGCAATCAGCCCCAGCATTTT. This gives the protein CASSILLRVNSNQPQHF.